The 10 T cell receptor beta chains in this list originate from one sample, sequenced in a study of T cells in Graves' hyperthyroidism and ophthalmopathy. The source material, RNA transcripts, was used to amplify TCR beta CDR3 regions. The TCR CDR3 first-round RT-PCR relied on the HTBI primer set. TCRdb fed the multiplex PCR reads into MiXCR, producing one record per CDR3 protein. The repertoire includes about 640,000 distinct CDR3 sequences, roughly 20% of them detected once, and 34% sits in the top ten. The sequenced sample consisted of blood. Receptors originate from a man aged 25-45 years with Graves' ophthalmopathy.

The chain uses TRBV10-3 and TRBJ2-7, with D perhaps assigned TRBD1 or TRBD2 (7 bases each). Germline CDR1 is ENHRY and CDR2 is SYGVKD. The V end lost 8 bases, the J end lost 2 bases, and 16 bases lay between the germline ends. There are 14 residues in the CDR3. CDR3 loop: CAIRREGTAYEQYF. CDR3 in DNA: TGTGCCATCCGCAGGGAGGGGACAGCCTACGAGCAGTACTTC.

This clonotype was seen a handful of times. The chain links TRBV10-3 to TRBJ2-3; 12 positions match TRBD2. V gave up 3 bases and J gave up 2 bases; unmatched junction bases: 3. This CDR3 contains 16 residues. Germline loops: CDR1 ENHRY, CDR2 SYGVKD. The CDR3 nucleotides read TGTGCCATCAGTGAACTAGCGGGAGGAAACACAGATACGCAGTATTTT. Residues: CAISELAGGNTDTQYF.

The gene calls are TRBV15 and TRBJ1-5; no firm D call. Germline loops: CDR1 LNHNV, CDR2 YYDKDF (reference sequence). V gave up 0 bases and J gave up 8 bases, with 8 bases separating them. The CDR3 consists of 13 residues. Here the CDR3 reads CATSRDPGEPQHF. The CDR3 DNA follows: TGTGCCACCAGCAGAGATCCCGGGGAGCCCCAGCATTTT.

This clonotype was counted ten times or more. The gene calls are TRBV28 and TRBJ2-3, with 7 bases that match TRBD1. Germline V gene sequence: CDR1 MDHEN, CDR2 SYDVKM. This CDR3 region has 16 residues. Trimming at V came to 4 bases and at J to 5 bases, leaving 12 bases not matched to a gene. Written as DNA, the CDR3 is TGTGCCAGCAGTTCACGGGACAGCTCTTATCGAGATACGCAGTATTTT. Translating it yields CASSSRDSSYRDTQYF.

The table lists this clonotype with many counts. This chain joins TRBV28 and TRBJ1-6; D might be TRBD1 (5 bases). This CDR3 region has 15 residues. Trimming removed 5 bases from V and 6 bases from J, with 14 bases in between. CDR1 and CDR2 (germline): MDHEN, SYDVKM. The CDR3 here is CASSPRTFRNSPLHF. The CDR3 DNA is TGTGCCAGCAGTCCCCGGACATTTCGTAATTCACCCCTCCACTTT.

This clonotype was seen a handful of times. The chain is built from TRBV6-1 and TRBJ1-6; D remains unclear. Trimming removed 7 bases at V and 1 base at J, with 11 bases between. This CDR3 is built from 15 residues. CDR1 MNHNS and CDR2 SASEGT come from the germline V gene. The chain's CDR3 is CASTVVGSYNSPLHF. Written as DNA, the CDR3 is TGTGCCAGCACCGTCGTGGGGTCCTATAATTCACCCCTCCACTTT.

This clonotype was counted between two and nine times. The V and J genes are TRBV25-1 and TRBJ2-1; tentative D call: TRBD1 (6 bases). Germline CDR1 reads MGHDK; CDR2 reads SYGVNS. The length of the CDR3 is 17 residues. V dropped 1 base and J dropped 0 bases, with 13 bases sitting between them. DNA of the CDR3: TGTGCCAGCAGTGAATTTCGACAGGCCCTCTCCTACAATGAGCAGTTCTTC. Amino acids: CASSEFRQALSYNEQFF. The full variable domain, in which reference TRBV25-1 and TRBJ2-1 provide the parts outside the CDR3, is EADIYQTPRYLVIGTGKKITLECSQTMGHDKMYWYQQDPGMELHLIHYSYGVNSTEKGDLSSESTVSRIRTEHFPLTLESARPSHTSQYLCASSEFRQALSYNEQFFGPGTRLTVL.

The gene calls are TRBV4-1 and TRBJ2-7; 8 positions match TRBD1. V shed 0 bases and J 7 bases; nucleotides not matched to a gene: 5. In germline, CDR1 is MGHRA, CDR2 YSYEKL. CDR3 length: 14 residues. The CDR3 coding sequence is TGCGCCAGCAGCCAAGAAGGACAGGGTGGAGAGCAGTACTTC. Its protein is CASSQEGQGGEQYF.

The gene calls are TRBV7-3 and TRBJ2-7, with 8 bases identical to TRBD2. The CDR3 totals 15 residues. CDR1 and CDR2 (germline): SGHTA, FQGTGA. V was clipped by 3 bases and J by 3 bases; unmatched bases: 7. CDR3 in amino acids: CASSFVGGGGYEQYF. CDR3 bases: TGTGCCAGCAGCTTCGTCGGGGGGGGGGGCTACGAGCAGTACTTC.

There are a few counts of this clonotype. DNA of the CDR3: TGTGCCAGCTCAAGAACCGGGACAGGGGATGAGCAGTTCTTC. Translated, it gives CASSRTGTGDEQFF. The V and J genes are TRBV18 and TRBJ2-1, with 10 bases aligning to TRBD1. After removal of 5 bases from V and 8 bases from J, the junction contained 6 bases not matched to a gene. Germline V gene data show CDR1 as KGHSH and CDR2 as LQKENI. The CDR3 extends over 14 amino acids.